This T cell receptor beta chain was sequenced in a study of T cell repertoires in cytomegalovirus infection. V was clipped by 1 base and J by 4 bases, with 5 bases between them. From germline, CDR1 is DFQATT and CDR2 SNEGSKA (reference sequence). This CDR3 has 12 residues. Study-wide findings and caveats: Ex vivo, HLA-C-restricted CMV-specific TCR beta clonotypes prevailed over the rest of the response.

This clonotype was detected only a few times. Its antigen is unknown. TCRdb fed the reads into MiXCR, producing one record per CDR3 protein. The data show roughly 500,000 distinct CDR3 sequences, about 33% seen once. The clonotype comes from a human donor in good health (CMV status not recorded). Some clones in this sample may be carry-over from other donors' samples. The sequencing used cultured PBMCs, collected from culture after CMV antigen stimulation. The chain employs TRBV20-1 and TRBJ2-1; no definite D call. The CDR3 region has the DNA TGCAGTGCTAGAGCCCCATACAATGAGCAGTTCTTC. Protein: CSARAPYNEQFF.